This is a list of T cell receptor beta chains from one sample in a study of human CD8 memory T cell subsets. TCRdb reprocessed the 5' RACE reads and keeps a single row for each CDR3 protein, giving no DNA. This sample's clone table lists approximately 7,000 distinct CDR3 sequences. Sequencing was done on a sample of CD8+ stem-like memory T cells (TSCM and TCM) sorted from PBMCs. The receptors here all came from a human donor in good health. Both conserved end residues are part of each CDR3. Size values are once, few and many counts, or a class for expanded clones, and some rows have none.

abundance	v_gene	j_gene	CDR3aa
.	TRBV18	TRBJ2-3	CASSPIIRTASTDTQYF
medium-sized	TRBV29-1	TRBJ1-2	CSVEDTNYGYTF
medium-sized	TRBV10-3	TRBJ2-7	CAISESAGYEQYF
.	TRBV3-1	TRBJ2-7	CASSQDRWPGPTYEQYF
.	TRBV30	TRBJ1-2	CAWSVHTEFTF
.	TRBV12-3/TRBV12-4	TRBJ2-7	CASSPWDTAYEQYF
.	TRBV20-1	TRBJ2-7	CSAKLAGGNTGQYF
.	TRBV2	TRBJ2-1	CASSGQLHNEQFF
.	TRBV6-1	TRBJ2-2	CASSEHRASRNTGELFF
.	TRBV5-1	TRBJ1-1	CASSLQGSGNTEAFF
.	TRBV29-1	TRBJ2-3	CSVESEGTTDTQYF
.	TRBV27	TRBJ1-2	CASSLGRADGYTF
medium-sized	TRBV28	TRBJ1-2	CASSSVNYGYTF
.	TRBV19	TRBJ1-2	CASNPVGAGPGYGYTF
.	TRBV7-9	TRBJ2-5	CASSFPQGAHETQYF
.	TRBV4-1	TRBJ2-2	CASSQDPGTANTGELFF
.	TRBV7-2	TRBJ1-2	CASSFEVYGYTF
medium-sized	TRBV7-9	TRBJ1-1	CASSSRLRTHTEAFF
.	TRBV20-1	TRBJ1-2	CSARGSVGYGYTF
.	TRBV2	TRBJ2-7	CASSAGPRSEQYF
.	TRBV7-2	TRBJ2-1	CASSSFRDSYNEQFF
.	TRBV7-9	TRBJ2-5	CASSPFSGEETQYF
.	TRBV28	TRBJ1-5	CASSLGKQLHQPQHF
.	TRBV9	TRBJ2-5	CASSVENRPQETQYF
.	TRBV4-1	TRBJ2-7	CASSQDGSPSYEQYF
medium-sized	TRBV7-2	TRBJ2-5	CASSLSAGQETQYF
.	TRBV27	TRBJ2-4	CASSLDSSLNIQYF
.	TRBV25-1	TRBJ1-1	CAVQTPGNTEAFF
.	TRBV11-2	TRBJ2-1	CASLWDGGLAVPPTYNEQFF
.	TRBV28	TRBJ2-7	CASSTIGAGAYEQYF
.	TRBV27	TRBJ2-1	CASSLAGYSYNEQFF
.	TRBV19	TRBJ1-5	CASRLGTGTDVSNQPQHF
.	TRBV7-2	TRBJ1-1	CASSTDSTRYFTEAFF
medium-sized	TRBV10-2	TRBJ2-1	CASRVGAGEQFF
.	TRBV9	TRBJ2-7	CASSVGPSGADHEQYF
medium-sized	TRBV28	TRBJ2-3	CASSPRGAGEGTDTQYF
.	TRBV12-3/TRBV12-4	TRBJ2-2	CASRPGLADNTGELFF
.	TRBV9	TRBJ2-7	CASSVEGVAQEQYF
.	TRBV10-1	TRBJ2-3	CASIPPAGRGLKVDPDTQYF
.	TRBV28	TRBJ2-5	CASSHPQNDIQETQYF
.	TRBV11-2	TRBJ2-3	CASSDGVDTQYF
.	TRBV3-1	TRBJ2-7	CASSQGARGEQYF
.	TRBV14	TRBJ1-1	CASSQDWDRVRTEAFF
.	TRBV7-3	TRBJ2-1	CASSPSGNNEQFF
.	TRBV7-9	TRBJ2-3	CASSHPGLGTDTQYF
.	TRBV20-1	TRBJ2-1	CSAVPQGSSYNEQFF
.	TRBV5-1	TRBJ2-7	CASSLEGVGEQYF
.	TRBV20-1	TRBJ2-1	CSAPPATSGRVTYNEQFF
.	TRBV29-1	TRBJ2-5	CSVDWTGGPETQYF
.	TRBV7-9	TRBJ1-5	CASSFGANQPQHF
.	TRBV30	TRBJ2-6	CAWRLSGANVLTF
medium-sized	TRBV4-2	TRBJ2-2	CASSPQTSGKENTGELFF
medium-sized	TRBV6-6	TRBJ2-1	CASSWTGDEQFF
.	TRBV11-2	TRBJ2-1	CASSFPPRNEQFF
medium-sized	TRBV7-8	TRBJ1-1	CASSLQDRTEAFF
.	TRBV28	TRBJ2-1	CASSLLYPRGEVVYNEQFF
.	TRBV19	TRBJ2-1	CASSWSSAYNEQFF
large	TRBV12-3/TRBV12-4	TRBJ2-1	CASSLSGGTDEQFF
.	TRBV5-6	TRBJ2-6	CASSGGQDSGANVLTF
.	TRBV18	TRBJ1-2	CASSPGLSAYGYTF